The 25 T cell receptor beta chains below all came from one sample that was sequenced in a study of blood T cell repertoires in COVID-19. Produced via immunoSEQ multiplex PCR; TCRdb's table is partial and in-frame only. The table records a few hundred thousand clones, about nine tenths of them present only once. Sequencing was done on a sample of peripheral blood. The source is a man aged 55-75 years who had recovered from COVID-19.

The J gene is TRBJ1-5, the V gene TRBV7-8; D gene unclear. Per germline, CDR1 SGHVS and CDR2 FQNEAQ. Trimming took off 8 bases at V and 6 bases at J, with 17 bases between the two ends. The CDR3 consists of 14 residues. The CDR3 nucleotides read TGTGCCAGCTCCCGTCGGGAGGGTGTTCAGCCCCAGCATTTT. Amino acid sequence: CASSRREGVQPQHF.

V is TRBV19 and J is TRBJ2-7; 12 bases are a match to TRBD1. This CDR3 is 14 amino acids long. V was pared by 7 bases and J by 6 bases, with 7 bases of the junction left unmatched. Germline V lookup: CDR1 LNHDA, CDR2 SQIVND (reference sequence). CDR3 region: CASTLGTGGSEQYF. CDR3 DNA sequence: TGTGCCAGTACCCTCGGGACAGGGGGCAGCGAGCAGTACTTC.

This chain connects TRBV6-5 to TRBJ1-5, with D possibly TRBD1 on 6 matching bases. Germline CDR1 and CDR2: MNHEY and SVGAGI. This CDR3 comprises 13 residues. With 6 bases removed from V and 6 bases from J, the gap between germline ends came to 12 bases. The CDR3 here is CASRVQGGQPQHF. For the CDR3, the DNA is TGTGCCAGCAGGGTACAGGGTGGTCAGCCCCAGCATTTT.

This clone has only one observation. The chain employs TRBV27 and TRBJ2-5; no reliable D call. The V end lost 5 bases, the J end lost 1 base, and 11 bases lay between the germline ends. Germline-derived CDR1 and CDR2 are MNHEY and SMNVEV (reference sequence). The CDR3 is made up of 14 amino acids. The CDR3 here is CASSQRRLQETQYF. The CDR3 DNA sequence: TGTGCCAGCAGTCAACGCAGACTCCAAGAGACCCAGTACTTC.

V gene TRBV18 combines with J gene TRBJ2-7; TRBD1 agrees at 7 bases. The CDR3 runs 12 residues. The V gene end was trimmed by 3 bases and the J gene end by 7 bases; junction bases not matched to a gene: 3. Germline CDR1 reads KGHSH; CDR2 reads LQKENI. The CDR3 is CASSPGQAEQYF. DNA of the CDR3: TGTGCCAGCTCACCCGGACAGGCTGAGCAGTACTTC.

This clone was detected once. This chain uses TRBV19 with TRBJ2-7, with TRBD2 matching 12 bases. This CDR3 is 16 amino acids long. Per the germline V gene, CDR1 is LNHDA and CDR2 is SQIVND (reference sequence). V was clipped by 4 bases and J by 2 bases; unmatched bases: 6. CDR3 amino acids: CASSTPTSGGTYEQYF. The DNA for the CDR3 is TGTGCCAGTAGTACCCCGACTAGCGGGGGAACCTACGAGCAGTACTTC.

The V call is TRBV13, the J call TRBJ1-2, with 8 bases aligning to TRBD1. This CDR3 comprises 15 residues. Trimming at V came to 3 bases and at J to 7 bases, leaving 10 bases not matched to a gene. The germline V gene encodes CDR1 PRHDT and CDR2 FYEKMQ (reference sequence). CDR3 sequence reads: CASSLGTGTGFGYTF. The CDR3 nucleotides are TGTGCCAGCAGCTTGGGGACCGGGACAGGTTTTGGCTACACCTTC.

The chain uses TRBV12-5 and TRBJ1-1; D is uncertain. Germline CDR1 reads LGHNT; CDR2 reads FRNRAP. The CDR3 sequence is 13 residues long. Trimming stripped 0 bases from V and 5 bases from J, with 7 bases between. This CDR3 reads CASGLVWRTEAFF. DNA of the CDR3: TGTGCTAGTGGTTTGGTATGGAGGACTGAAGCTTTCTTT.

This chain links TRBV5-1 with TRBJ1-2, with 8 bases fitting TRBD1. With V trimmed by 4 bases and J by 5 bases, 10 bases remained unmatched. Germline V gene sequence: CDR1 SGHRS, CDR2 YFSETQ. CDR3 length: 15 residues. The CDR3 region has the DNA TGCGCCAGCAGCCCACAAGTCGGGACAGGTTATGGCTACACCTTC. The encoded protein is CASSPQVGTGYGYTF.

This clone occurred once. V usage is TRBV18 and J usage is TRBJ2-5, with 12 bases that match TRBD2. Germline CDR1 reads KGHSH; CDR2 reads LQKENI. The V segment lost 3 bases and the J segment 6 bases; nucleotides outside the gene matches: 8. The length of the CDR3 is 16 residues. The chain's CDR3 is CASSPSGLAGLKTQYF. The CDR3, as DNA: TGTGCCAGCTCACCCAGTGGACTAGCGGGGTTAAAGACCCAGTACTTC.

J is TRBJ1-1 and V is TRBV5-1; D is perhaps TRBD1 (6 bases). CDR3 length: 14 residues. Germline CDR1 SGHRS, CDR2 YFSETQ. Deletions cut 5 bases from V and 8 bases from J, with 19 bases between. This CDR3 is CASSLPSPGQEAFF. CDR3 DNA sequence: TGCGCCAGCAGTCTTCCCAGTCCGGGACAAGAAGCTTTCTTT.

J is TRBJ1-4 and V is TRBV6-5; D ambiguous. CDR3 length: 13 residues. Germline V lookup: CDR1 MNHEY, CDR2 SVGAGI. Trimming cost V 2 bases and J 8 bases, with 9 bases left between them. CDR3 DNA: TGTGCCAGCAGTTACACGGAGGGCGAAAAACTGTTTTTT. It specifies CASSYTEGEKLFF.

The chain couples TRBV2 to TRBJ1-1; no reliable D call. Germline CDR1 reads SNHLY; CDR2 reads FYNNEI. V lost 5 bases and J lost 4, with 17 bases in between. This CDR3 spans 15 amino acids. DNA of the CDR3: TGTGCCAGCAGTCCCCCCCGGGGTGGTGTCACTGAAGCTTTCTTT. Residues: CASSPPRGGVTEAFF.

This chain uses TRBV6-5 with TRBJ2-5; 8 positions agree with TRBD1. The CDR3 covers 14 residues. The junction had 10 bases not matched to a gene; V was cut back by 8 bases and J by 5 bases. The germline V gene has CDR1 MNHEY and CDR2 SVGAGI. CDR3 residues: CASGEDRVRETQYF. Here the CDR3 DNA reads TGTGCCAGCGGGGAGGACAGGGTCAGGGAGACCCAGTACTTC.

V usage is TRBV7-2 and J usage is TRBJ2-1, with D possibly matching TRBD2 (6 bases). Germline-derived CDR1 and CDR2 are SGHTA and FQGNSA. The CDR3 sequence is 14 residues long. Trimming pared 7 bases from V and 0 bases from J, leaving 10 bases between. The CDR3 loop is CASNGDSSYNEQFF. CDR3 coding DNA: TGTGCCAGCAATGGGGACTCCTCCTACAATGAGCAGTTCTTC.

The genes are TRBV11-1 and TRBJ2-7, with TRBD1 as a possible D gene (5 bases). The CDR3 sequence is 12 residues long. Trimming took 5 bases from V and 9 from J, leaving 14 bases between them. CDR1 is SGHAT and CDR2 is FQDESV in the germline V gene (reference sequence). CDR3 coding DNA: TGTGCCAGCAGCGACGACAGATGGTCGCAGTACTTC. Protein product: CASSDDRWSQYF.

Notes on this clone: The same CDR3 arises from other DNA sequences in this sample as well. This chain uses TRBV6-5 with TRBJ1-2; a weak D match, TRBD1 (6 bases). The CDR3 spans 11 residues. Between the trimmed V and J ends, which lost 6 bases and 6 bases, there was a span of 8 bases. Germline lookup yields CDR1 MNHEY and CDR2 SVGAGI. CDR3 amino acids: CASSNRDGYTF. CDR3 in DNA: TGTGCCAGCAGCAACAGGGATGGCTACACCTTC.

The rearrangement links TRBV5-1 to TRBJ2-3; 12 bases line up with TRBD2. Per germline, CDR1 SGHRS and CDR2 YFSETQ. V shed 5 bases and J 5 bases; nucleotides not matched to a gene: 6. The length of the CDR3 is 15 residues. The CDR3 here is CASRSSGGAGDTQYF. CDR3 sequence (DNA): TGCGCCAGCAGGTCTAGCGGGGGGGCCGGAGATACGCAGTATTTT.

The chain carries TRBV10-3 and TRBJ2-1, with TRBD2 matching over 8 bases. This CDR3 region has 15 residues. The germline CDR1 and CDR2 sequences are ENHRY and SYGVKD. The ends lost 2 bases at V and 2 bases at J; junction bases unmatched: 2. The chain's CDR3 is CAISEPAGAYNEQFF. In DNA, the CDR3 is TGTGCCATCAGTGAGCCAGCGGGGGCCTACAATGAGCAGTTCTTC.

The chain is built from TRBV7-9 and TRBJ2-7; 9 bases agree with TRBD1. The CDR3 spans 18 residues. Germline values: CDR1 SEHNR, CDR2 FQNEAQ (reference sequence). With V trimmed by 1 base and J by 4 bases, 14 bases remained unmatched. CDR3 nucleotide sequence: TGTGCCAGCAGCTTAGGAGCGGGGCGTACAGGGGGCGGTTACGAGCAGTACTTC. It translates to CASSLGAGRTGGGYEQYF.

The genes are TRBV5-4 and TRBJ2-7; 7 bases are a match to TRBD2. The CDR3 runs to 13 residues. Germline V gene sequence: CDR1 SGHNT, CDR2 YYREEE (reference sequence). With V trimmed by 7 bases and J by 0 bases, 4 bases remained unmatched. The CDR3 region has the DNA TGTGCCAGCGGGCGGGGGAGCTCCTACGAGCAGTACTTC. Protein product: CASGRGSSYEQYF.

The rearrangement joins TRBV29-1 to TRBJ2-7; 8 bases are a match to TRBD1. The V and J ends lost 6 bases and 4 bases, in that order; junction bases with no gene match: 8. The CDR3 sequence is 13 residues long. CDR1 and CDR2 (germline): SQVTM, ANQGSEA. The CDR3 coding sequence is TGCAGCGTCCGCTCGGGACAGGAATACGAGCAGTACTTC. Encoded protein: CSVRSGQEYEQYF.

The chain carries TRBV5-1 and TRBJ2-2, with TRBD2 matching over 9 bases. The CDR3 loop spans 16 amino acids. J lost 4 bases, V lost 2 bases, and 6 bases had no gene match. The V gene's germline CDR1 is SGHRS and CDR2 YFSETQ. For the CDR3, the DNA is TGCGCCAGCAGCTTACGCGGGGGGGCGGCCACCGGGGAGCTGTTTTTT. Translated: CASSLRGGAATGELFF.

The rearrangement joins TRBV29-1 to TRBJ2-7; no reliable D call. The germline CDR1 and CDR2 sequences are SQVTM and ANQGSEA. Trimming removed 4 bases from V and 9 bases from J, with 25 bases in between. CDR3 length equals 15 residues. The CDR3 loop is CSVVASADTSTAQYF. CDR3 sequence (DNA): TGCAGCGTTGTGGCTTCGGCCGATACTTCTACAGCGCAGTACTTC.

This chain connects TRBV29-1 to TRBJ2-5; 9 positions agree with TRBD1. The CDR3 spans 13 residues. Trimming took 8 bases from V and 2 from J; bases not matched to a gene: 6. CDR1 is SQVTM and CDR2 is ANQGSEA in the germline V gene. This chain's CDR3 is CSQTGGLQETQYF. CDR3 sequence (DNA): TGCAGCCAGACAGGGGGGCTACAAGAGACCCAGTACTTC.